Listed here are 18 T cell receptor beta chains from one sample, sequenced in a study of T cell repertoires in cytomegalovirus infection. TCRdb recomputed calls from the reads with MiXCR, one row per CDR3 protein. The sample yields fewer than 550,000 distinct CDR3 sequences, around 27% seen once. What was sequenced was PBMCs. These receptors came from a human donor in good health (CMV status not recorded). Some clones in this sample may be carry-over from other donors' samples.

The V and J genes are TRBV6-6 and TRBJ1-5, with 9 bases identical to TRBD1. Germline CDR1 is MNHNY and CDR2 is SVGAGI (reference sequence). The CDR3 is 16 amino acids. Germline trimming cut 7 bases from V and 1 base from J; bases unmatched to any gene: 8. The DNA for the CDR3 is TGTGCCAGCACTCCGGGGACAGGGATGAGCAATCAGCCCCAGCATTTT. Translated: CASTPGTGMSNQPQHF.

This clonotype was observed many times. The CDR3 sequence is CASSLAPPFSGNTIYF. CDR3 in DNA: TGTGCCAGCAGCTTAGCGCCCCCCTTCTCTGGAAACACCATATATTTT. The gene calls are TRBV7-2 and TRBJ1-3, with no clear D. The length of the CDR3 is 16 residues. Germline loops: CDR1 SGHTA, CDR2 FQGNSA. V lost 0 bases and J 0 bases, leaving 9 bases between the germline ends.

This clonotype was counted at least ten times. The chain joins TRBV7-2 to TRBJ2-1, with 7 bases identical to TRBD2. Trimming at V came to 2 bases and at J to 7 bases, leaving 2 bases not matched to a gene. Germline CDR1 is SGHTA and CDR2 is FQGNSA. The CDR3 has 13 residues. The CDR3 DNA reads TGTGCCAGCAGCTTAAGTAGCGGGAATGAGCAGTTCTTC. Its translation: CASSLSSGNEQFF.

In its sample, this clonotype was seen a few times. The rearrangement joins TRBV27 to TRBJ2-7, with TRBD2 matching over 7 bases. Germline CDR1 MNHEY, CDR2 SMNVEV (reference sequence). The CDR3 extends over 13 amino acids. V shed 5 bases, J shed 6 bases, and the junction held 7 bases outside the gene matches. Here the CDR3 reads CASSRLGGGEQYV. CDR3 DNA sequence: TGTGCCAGCAGTCGCCTCGGCGGGGGCGAGCAGTACGTC.

The chain's CDR3 is CSVGLAGGPDTQYF. DNA of the CDR3: TGCAGCGTTGGACTAGCGGGAGGGCCAGATACGCAGTATTTT. The V call is TRBV29-1, the J call TRBJ2-3; 14 bases map to TRBD2. J gave up 4 bases and V 4 bases, and 1 base lay outside the gene matches. Germline V gene lookup returns CDR1 SQVTM and CDR2 ANQGSEA. The CDR3 runs to 14 residues.

The CDR3 DNA sequence: TGTGCCAGTAGTATGGGGGGCAGGGGGCGCGGGCATCACACTGAAGCTTTCTTT. As protein: CASSMGGRGRGHHTEAFF. The gene calls are TRBV19 and TRBJ1-1; 8 bases line up with TRBD1. V gave up 3 bases and J gave up 3 bases; unmatched junction bases: 15. This CDR3 is built from 18 residues. Per germline, CDR1 LNHDA and CDR2 SQIVND (reference sequence).

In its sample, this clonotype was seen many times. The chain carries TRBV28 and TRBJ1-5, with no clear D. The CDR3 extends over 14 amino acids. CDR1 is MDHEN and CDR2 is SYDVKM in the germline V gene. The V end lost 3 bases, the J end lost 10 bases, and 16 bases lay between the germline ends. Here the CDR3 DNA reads TGTGCCAGCAGTTTGCGAGGGTATGGATCACCCCAGCATTTT. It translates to CASSLRGYGSPQHF. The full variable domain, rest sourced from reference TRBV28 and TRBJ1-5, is DVKVTQSSRYLVKRTGEKVFLECVQDMDHENMFWYRQDPGLGLRLIYFSYDVKMKEKGDIPEGYSVSREKKERFSLILESASTNQTSMYLCASSLRGYGSPQHFGDGTRLSIL.

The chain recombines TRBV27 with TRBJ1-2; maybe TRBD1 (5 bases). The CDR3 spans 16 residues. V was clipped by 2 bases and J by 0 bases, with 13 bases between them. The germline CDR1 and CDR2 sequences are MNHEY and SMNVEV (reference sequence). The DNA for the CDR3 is TGTGCCAGCAGTTTAGGACACAGGTCAGCTAACTATGGCTACACCTTC. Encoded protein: CASSLGHRSANYGYTF.

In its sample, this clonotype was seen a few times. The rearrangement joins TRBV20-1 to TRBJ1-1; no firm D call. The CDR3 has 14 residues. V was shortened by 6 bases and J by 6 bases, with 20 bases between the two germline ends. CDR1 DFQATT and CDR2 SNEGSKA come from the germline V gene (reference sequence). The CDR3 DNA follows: TGCAGTGCCCCGACGGTCGCCAAAAGGTCTGAAGCTTTCTTT. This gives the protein CSAPTVAKRSEAFF.

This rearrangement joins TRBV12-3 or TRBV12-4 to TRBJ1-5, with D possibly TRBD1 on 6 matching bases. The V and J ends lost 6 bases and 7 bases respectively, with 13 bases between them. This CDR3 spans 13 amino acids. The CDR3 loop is CASRGQLGQPQHF. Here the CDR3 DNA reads TGTGCCAGCAGAGGACAGTTGGGCCAGCCCCAGCATTTT.

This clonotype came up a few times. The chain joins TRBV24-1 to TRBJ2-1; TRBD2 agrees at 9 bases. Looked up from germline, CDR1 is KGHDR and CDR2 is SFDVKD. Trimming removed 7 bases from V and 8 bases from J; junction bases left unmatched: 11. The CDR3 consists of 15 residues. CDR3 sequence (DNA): TGTGCCACCAGGGATGCGAGGACTAGCGACGATGAGCAGTTCTTC. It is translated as CATRDARTSDDEQFF.

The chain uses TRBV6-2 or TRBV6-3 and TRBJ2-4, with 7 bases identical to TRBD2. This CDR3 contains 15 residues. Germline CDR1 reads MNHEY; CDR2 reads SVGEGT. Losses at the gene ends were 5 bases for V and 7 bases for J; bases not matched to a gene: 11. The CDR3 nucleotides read TGTGCCAGCAGTCCCTCAGCTAGCGGTGGGAACATTCAGTACTTC. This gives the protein CASSPSASGGNIQYF.

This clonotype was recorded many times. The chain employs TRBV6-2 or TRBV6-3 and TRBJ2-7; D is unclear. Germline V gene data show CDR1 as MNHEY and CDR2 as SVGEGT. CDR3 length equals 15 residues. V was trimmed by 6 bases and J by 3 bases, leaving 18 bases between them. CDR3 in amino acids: CASSADLSSGYEQYV. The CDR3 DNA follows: TGTGCCAGCAGCGCCGACCTTTCAAGTGGCTACGAGCAGTACGTC.

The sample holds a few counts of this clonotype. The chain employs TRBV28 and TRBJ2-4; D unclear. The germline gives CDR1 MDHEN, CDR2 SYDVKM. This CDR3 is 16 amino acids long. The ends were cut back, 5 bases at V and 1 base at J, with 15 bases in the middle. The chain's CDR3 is CASSTIPRIAKNIQYF. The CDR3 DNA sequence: TGTGCCAGCAGTACCATCCCACGGATCGCCAAAAACATTCAGTACTTC.

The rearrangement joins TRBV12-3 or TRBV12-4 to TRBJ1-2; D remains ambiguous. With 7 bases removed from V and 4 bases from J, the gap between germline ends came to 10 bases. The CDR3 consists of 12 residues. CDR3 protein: CASNRLAYGYTF. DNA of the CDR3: TGTGCCAGCAACAGACTGGCCTATGGCTACACCTTC.

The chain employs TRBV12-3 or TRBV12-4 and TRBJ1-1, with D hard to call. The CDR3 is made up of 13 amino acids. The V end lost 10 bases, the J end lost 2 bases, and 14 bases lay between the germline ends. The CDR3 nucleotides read TGTGCCACCACCGGGCAGCTCAACACTGAAGCTTTCTTT. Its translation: CATTGQLNTEAFF.

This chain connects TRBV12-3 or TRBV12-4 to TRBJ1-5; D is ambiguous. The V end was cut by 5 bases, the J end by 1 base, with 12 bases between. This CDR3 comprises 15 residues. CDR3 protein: CASSRSLESNQPQHF. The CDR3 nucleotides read TGTGCCAGCAGTCGGTCCCTTGAAAGCAATCAGCCCCAGCATTTT.

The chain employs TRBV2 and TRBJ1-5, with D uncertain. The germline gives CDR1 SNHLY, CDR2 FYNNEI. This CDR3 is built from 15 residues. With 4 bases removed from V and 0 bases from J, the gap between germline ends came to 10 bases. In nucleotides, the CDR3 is TGTGCCAGCAGTGTGGACCAATATAGCAATCAGCCCCAGCATTTT. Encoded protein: CASSVDQYSNQPQHF.